This T cell receptor (beta chain) was captured by sequencing in a study of blood T cell repertoires in COVID-19. On the study more broadly: The origin of the acute and convalescent COVID-19 samples was the United States, Italy and Spain. T cells, B-cell-depleted T cells, or PBMCs supplied cDNA or gDNA.

Under the authors' procedure: Amplified reference gene primers provided the basis for estimating nucleated cell counts. The assay was immunoSEQ multiplex PCR, and TCRdb's table has in-frame clones only and misses some. V and J calls and clone size are copied from that table; D and trimming were computed from the DNA. Of under 95,000 clones detected, 86% appear once; the ten largest clones hold approximately 15%. This CDR3 has 16 amino acids. The junction had 5 bases not matched to a gene; V was cut back by 1 base and J by 6 bases. Germline assignment: CDR1 LGHDT and CDR2 YNNKEL (reference sequence). Sequencing was performed on peripheral blood. The receptor comes from a man of 80 years or more in a cohort sampled during active COVID-19. This chain joins TRBV3-1 (or the pseudogene TRBV3-2) and TRBJ2-1, with 11 bases fitting TRBD2. The CDR3 nucleotides read TGTGCCAGCAGCCAAGGAGTGGGACTAGCGGTCAATGAGCAGTTCTTC. This codes for CASSQGVGLAVNEQFF.